This is a list of T cell receptor beta chains from one sample in a study of sequential checkpoint blockade in melanoma. Produced via immunoSEQ multiplex PCR; TCRdb's table is partial and in-frame only. The table records tens of thousands of clones, roughly 75% of them present only once. The sample consisted of CD8+ T cells sorted from blood (inferred from file names), taken from a patient given nivolumab and ipilimumab in sequence. The origin of the receptors is a human donor with melanoma. Each CDR3 is given with its conserved first and last residue. Fields, in order: D gene, J gene, clone size, V gene, CDR3 DNA, CDR3 protein. A D gene is named only where the DNA matches it firmly. Rows may omit the clone size; those that give it use once, few, many or a size class.

NA TRBJ2-5 NA TRBV27 TGTGCCAGCGGGGGACTGGAAGAGACCCAGTACTTC CASGGLEETQYF
NA TRBJ1-1 NA TRBV6-5 TGTGCCAGCAGTTTATACAGCGGAATGAACACTGAAGCTTTCTTT CASSLYSGMNTEAFF
NA TRBJ1-5 NA TRBV27 TGTGCCAGCAGATACAAACAGGGAACCAATCAGCCCCAGCATTTT CASRYKQGTNQPQHF
NA TRBJ2-6 once TRBV7-8 TGTGCCAGCAGCAAAGGGACAACCTCTGGGGCCAACGTCCTGACTTTC CASSKGTTSGANVLTF
TRBD2 TRBJ2-1 NA TRBV29-1 TGCAGCGTTGAAGACATAGCGGGGGGGATGGATGAGCAGTTCTTC CSVEDIAGGMDEQFF
NA TRBJ2-5 NA TRBV5-1 TGCGCCAGCAGCTTATTCGGGGGGCGTGGAGAGACCCAGTACTTC CASSLFGGRGETQYF
TRBD1 TRBJ2-5 NA TRBV9 TGTGCCAGCAGCGGAGGACAGGGGGCCAGGGAGACCCAGTACTTC CASSGGQGARETQYF
TRBD1 TRBJ2-5 NA TRBV7-3 TGTGCCAGCAGCTCGACCACAGGGGGCCTAGAGACCCAGTACTTC CASSSTTGGLETQYF
TRBD2 TRBJ2-1 NA TRBV25-1 TGTGCCAGCAGTGAACTTGGCGGGGGTGAGCAGTTCTTC CASSELGGGEQFF
NA TRBJ2-7 once TRBV4-2 TGTGCCAGCAGCTCCTCGTCAGGGGCCGAGCAGTACTTC CASSSSSGAEQYF
NA TRBJ1-2 NA TRBV9 TGTGCCAGCAGCGAGGGGGGGAGGTCGGATGGCTACACCTTC CASSEGGRSDGYTF
NA TRBJ1-5 once TRBV7-2 TGTGCCAGCAGCTTGCGGGGGGGTTCTCAGCCCCAGCATTTT CASSLRGGSQPQHF
NA TRBJ1-2 once TRBV5-4 TGTGCCAGCAGTGAGCCCTTGAGAGGCTACACCTTC CASSEPLRGYTF
TRBD1 TRBJ1-5 NA TRBV4-1 TGCGCCAGCAGCCAACCAACCATAGGGACAGGGTTCAATCAGCCCCAGCATTTT CASSQPTIGTGFNQPQHF
NA TRBJ2-7 NA TRBV7-9 TGTGCCAGCAGTTACCCCCCTCAGGAGCAGTACTTC CASSYPPQEQYF
TRBD1 TRBJ1-1 medium-sized TRBV9 TGTGCCAGCAGCGGCCAACCCCGGACAGGGGTATACACTGAAGCTTTCTTT CASSGQPRTGVYTEAFF
NA TRBJ1-1 NA TRBV5-1 TGCGCCAGCGCCCCTTTTATGACACTGAACACTGAAGCTTTCTTT CASAPFMTLNTEAFF
TRBD2 TRBJ2-5 NA TRBV9 TGTGCCAGCAGCGTAGCGAGGAGCGGGGGGCAAGAAGAGACCCAGTACTTC CASSVARSGGQEETQYF
TRBD2 TRBJ2-3 NA TRBV6-4 TGTGCCAGCAGTGCTAGCGGGGAAGCAGATACGCAGTATTTT CASSASGEADTQYF
NA TRBJ1-2 NA TRBV19 TGTGCCAGTAGGAGACAGGACCACTATGGCTACACCTTC CASRRQDHYGYTF
NA TRBJ2-3 NA TRBV7-9 TGCGCCAGCAGCCAAGATCGTCGGGGTGCGGCAGATACGCAGTATTTT CASSQDRRGAADTQYF
TRBD1 TRBJ2-3 NA TRBV11-3 TGTGCCAGCAGCTTATTTGGGGACAGGGGAACAGATACGCAGTATTTT CASSLFGDRGTDTQYF
NA TRBJ1-6 few TRBV13 TGTGCCAGCAGCACGGGGGGCTCCTATAATTCACCCCTCCACTTT CASSTGGSYNSPLHF
TRBD1 TRBJ2-7 NA TRBV27 TGTGCCAGCAGCTTGACAGGGGCCTCCTACGAGCAGTACTTC CASSLTGASYEQYF
TRBD2 TRBJ2-3 NA TRBV5-1 TGCGCCAGCAGTATATACGGGGGGTCGACAGATACGCAGTATTTT CASSIYGGSTDTQYF
NA TRBJ2-2 once TRBV27 TGTGCCAGCAGTTCAGGATACGCGAACACCGGGGAGCTGTTTTTT CASSSGYANTGELFF
NA TRBJ2-7 NA TRBV6-5 TGTGCCAGCAGTTACTCGGTCGGGATCACGTACTACGAGCAGTACTTC CASSYSVGITYYEQYF
TRBD1 TRBJ1-5 NA TRBV13 TGTGCCAGCAGCACCAGGGGGGAGGCGAGCAATCAGCCCCAGCATTTT CASSTRGEASNQPQHF
TRBD2 TRBJ2-3 NA TRBV7-6 TGTGCCAGCAGCTTAGCGCGGGGGGGAAGAGATACGCAGTATTTT CASSLARGGRDTQYF
TRBD1 TRBJ1-2 NA TRBV27 TGTGCCAGCAGTTTATCGGAAAGGACAGGCAGTAACTATGGCTACACCTTC CASSLSERTGSNYGYTF
NA TRBJ2-2 NA TRBV13 TGTGCCAGCAGCTCGCGCGGTCCCGGGGAGCTGTTTTTT CASSSRGPGELFF
NA TRBJ1-1 NA TRBV9 TGTGCCAGCAGCGCAGCCCCACTCGCGGGGACCAACACTGAAGCTTTCTTT CASSAAPLAGTNTEAFF
TRBD2 TRBJ2-5 once TRBV7-9 TGTGCCAGCAGCTTCTGGGAGTCTAGCGGGGGTTTCGACGGGGAGACCCAGTACTTC CASSFWESSGGFDGETQYF
TRBD1 TRBJ1-2 few TRBV7-9 TGTGCCAGCAGCTTGGGGCTGGGGACAGGGATTGATGGCTACACCTTC CASSLGLGTGIDGYTF
TRBD2 TRBJ2-1 NA TRBV6-5 TGTGCCAGCAGTCTGACTAGCGGGGGCAACAATGAGCAGTTCTTC CASSLTSGGNNEQFF
TRBD2 TRBJ2-3 NA TRBV7-6 TGTGCCAGCAGCCCGGTAGCGGGGGGCGCCCACACGCAGTATTTT CASSPVAGGAHTQYF
NA TRBJ1-5 NA TRBV16 TGTGCCAGCAGCCAATCCGGGAGCAATCAGCCCCAGCATTTT CASSQSGSNQPQHF
NA TRBJ2-3 NA TRBV5-4 TGTGCCAGCAGACAGGGATCTACTTGGGCAGATACGCAGTATTTT CASRQGSTWADTQYF
TRBD1 TRBJ2-1 NA TRBV10-3 TGTGCCATCAGTGAGTACGGGGACAGTTACAATGAGCAGTTCTTC CAISEYGDSYNEQFF
TRBD1 TRBJ2-2 NA TRBV7-9 TGTGCCAGCAGCTCCCGACAGGGGGCGTCCGGGGAGCTGTTTTTT CASSSRQGASGELFF
NA TRBJ1-2 NA TRBV7-8 TGTGCCAGCAGCTTAGCTTTGGCCCAGGGCTACACCTTC CASSLALAQGYTF
NA TRBJ2-2 NA TRBV6-4 TGTGCCAGCAGTGACTCGAGCACCGGGGAGCTGTTTTTT CASSDSSTGELFF
NA TRBJ2-3 NA TRBV9 TGTGCCAGCAGCAACGACCTGAGGGCGCAGTATTTT CASSNDLRAQYF
NA TRBJ2-1 NA TRBV7-2 TGTGCCAGCAGCTCCTGGGGGGGCTATGAGCAGTTCTTC CASSSWGGYEQFF
NA TRBJ1-6 NA TRBV4-3 TGCGCCAGCAGCCAAGACAGGGGAATTGTATATAATTCACCCCTCCACTTT CASSQDRGIVYNSPLHF
NA TRBJ2-2 NA TRBV11-2 TGTGCCAGCAGCTTAACATCAGGGCTAACCGCCGGGGAGCTGTTTTTT CASSLTSGLTAGELFF
NA TRBJ1-2 NA TRBV27 TGTGCCAGCAGACCTCAGGGCGGTGGCTACACCTTC CASRPQGGGYTF
TRBD1 TRBJ1-2 NA TRBV5-6 TGTGCCAGCAGCCTCGGGACAGCCTATGGCTACACCTTC CASSLGTAYGYTF
NA TRBJ2-5 NA TRBV4-2 TGTGCCAGCAGCTCCCTATTCTCGGAGGCAGAGACCCAGTACTTC CASSSLFSEAETQYF
NA TRBJ1-1 NA TRBV2 TGTGCCAGCCGTGGTGCGAGGGGGTTGAACACTGAAGCTTTCTTT CASRGARGLNTEAFF